What follows are 7 T cell receptor beta chains derived from one specimen sequenced in a study of T cells in Graves' hyperthyroidism and ophthalmopathy (dated by TCRdb to about 2019). Library preparation employed multiplex PCR. TCRdb names Illumina HiSeq 2000 as the instrument used. The TCR beta CDR3 regions were amplified from the RNA transcripts. The TCR CDR3 was subjected to a first round of RT-PCR using the HTBI primer set and the Qiagen OneStep RT-PCR kit. TCRdb reworked the public reads: Q25 trimming with fastp, MiXCR clone assembly, productive beta chains retained. Rows with one shared CDR3 protein collapse into an entry with the most common genes and DNA. The sample yields under 600,000 distinct CDR3 sequences; approximately 15% were counted once. Of the sample, approximately 3.5% is held by the ten largest clones. Sequencing used blood. These TCRs come from a woman aged 40 to 50 with Graves' ophthalmopathy.

The rearrangement links TRBV20-1 to TRBJ2-2; D assignment may be TRBD1 or TRBD2 (5 bases each). The CDR3 spans 16 residues. Germline-derived CDR1 and CDR2 are DFQATT and SNEGSKA (reference sequence). Trimming pared 6 bases from V and 3 bases from J, leaving 20 bases between. As DNA, the CDR3 is TGCAGTGCACATAAAGGGACGGCCCCTGACACCGGGGAGCTGTTTTTT. It yields the protein CSAHKGTAPDTGELFF.

This clonotype has more than one count but fewer than ten. The chain employs TRBV4-1 and TRBJ1-3, with D perhaps TRBD1 (6 bases). V was pared by 0 bases and J by 4 bases, with 13 bases between. Germline CDR1 is MGHRA and CDR2 is YSYEKL. The CDR3 is 16 residues long. This chain's CDR3 is CASSQEWQTGGNTIYF. In DNA form, the CDR3 reads TGCGCCAGCAGCCAAGAATGGCAGACAGGCGGAAACACCATATATTTT.

This clonotype was seen a handful of times. This chain connects TRBV20-1 to TRBJ2-7, with TRBD2 matching 10 bases. This CDR3 has 17 residues. Trimming at V came to 0 bases and at J to 0 bases, leaving 8 bases not matched to a gene. Germline V gene lookup returns CDR1 DFQATT and CDR2 SNEGSKA (reference sequence). CDR3 in amino acids: CSARDQLAGPFSYEQYF. The CDR3 nucleotides are TGCAGTGCTAGAGACCAACTAGCGGGGCCCTTCTCCTACGAGCAGTACTTC.

V gene TRBV20-1 combines with J gene TRBJ1-1, with D unresolved. CDR1 is DFQATT and CDR2 is SNEGSKA in the germline V gene (reference sequence). V dropped 0 bases and J dropped 4 bases, with 9 bases sitting between them. The CDR3 is 13 residues long. The CDR3 loop reads CSAREQTGTEAFF. The CDR3 DNA is TGCAGTGCTAGAGAACAGACCGGCACTGAAGCTTTCTTT.

This clonotype was seen a handful of times. CDR3: CASLDFFTDTQYF. For the CDR3, the DNA is TGTGCCAGCCTGGACTTCTTCACAGATACGCAGTATTTT. The chain has TRBV6-1 and TRBJ2-3, with D possibly TRBD2 on 5 matching bases. With 8 bases removed from V and 2 bases from J, the gap between germline ends came to 11 bases. Germline CDR1 and CDR2: MNHNS and SASEGT. The CDR3 has 13 residues.

This clonotype showed up many times. This chain uses TRBV7-3 with TRBJ2-3; D gene ambiguous. CDR3 length: 14 residues. Trimming left V 6 bases short and J 6 bases short, with 16 bases between. The germline gives CDR1 SGHTA, CDR2 FQGTGA. The CDR3 region is CASSPSPTPDTQYF. The CDR3 DNA reads TGTGCCAGCAGTCCCAGCCCAACACCCGATACGCAGTATTTT.

This clonotype was detected many times. The V and J genes are TRBV12-3 or TRBV12-4 and TRBJ2-1, with D maybe TRBD2 (7 bases). The CDR3 covers 15 residues. Trimming took 8 bases from V and 6 from J, leaving 20 bases between them. CDR3 in DNA: TGTGCCAGCTCACCTTGGGGGGGCCGGTCCAATGAGCAGTTCTTC. Translation: CASSPWGGRSNEQFF.